One sample yielded the 25 T cell receptor beta chains listed below, sequenced in a study of blood T cells in healthy people across ages. A second about 7 to 11 cycle PCR used barcoded and J-beta primers. A single record per CDR3 protein comes from TCRdb applying MiXCR to the 5' RACE reads. Of 1.5 million to 2 million distinct CDR3 sequences listed, roughly 49% are singletons. Sequencing used blood. The receptors shown here come from a woman between 40 and 50 years old in good health.

Only one count was recorded for this clonotype. The chain couples TRBV5-4 to TRBJ1-4; weak D call: TRBD1 (5 bases). V dropped 4 bases and J dropped 3 bases, with 13 bases sitting between them. CDR1 SGHNT and CDR2 YYREEE come from the germline V gene (reference sequence). The CDR3 has 15 residues. Here the CDR3 DNA reads TGTGCCAGCAGCCCCCGGCGGGGCCCTAATGAAAAACTGTTTTTT. Protein sequence: CASSPRRGPNEKLFF.

The J gene is TRBJ1-2, the V gene TRBV27, with D perhaps TRBD1 (6 bases). Germline CDR1 is MNHEY and CDR2 is SMNVEV (reference sequence). There are 16 residues in the CDR3. Trimming took off 4 bases at V and 1 base at J, with 16 bases between the two ends. CDR3 nucleotide sequence: TGTGCCAGCAGTTCTTCCCCAGGGGCCTTTAACTATGGCTACACCTTC. Amino acids: CASSSSPGAFNYGYTF.

This clonotype was counted only a few times. This chain joins TRBV20-1 and TRBJ2-5, with D possibly TRBD1 on 5 matching bases. Germline V gives CDR1 DFQATT, CDR2 SNEGSKA (reference sequence). The CDR3 has 14 amino acids. Deletions cut 6 bases from V and 4 bases from J, with 18 bases between. The CDR3 loop reads CSALGAAALETQYF. CDR3 bases: TGCAGTGCCCTAGGGGCGGCGGCCCTAGAGACCCAGTACTTC.

The gene calls are TRBV5-1 and TRBJ2-3, with D uncertain. Germline V lookup: CDR1 SGHRS, CDR2 YFSETQ. This CDR3 is 13 amino acids long. The germline V and J ends were trimmed by 3 bases and 2 bases, with 7 bases remaining between them. The CDR3 here is CASSWSATDTQYF. In DNA, the CDR3 is TGCGCCAGCAGCTGGTCGGCCACAGATACGCAGTATTTT.

A few counts support this clonotype. The rearrangement links TRBV5-1 to TRBJ2-1; 10 nucleotides line up with TRBD2. J gave up 8 bases and V 0 bases, and 5 bases lay outside the gene matches. This CDR3 region has 15 residues. CDR1 is SGHRS, CDR2 YFSETQ, per germline. CDR3 bases: TGCGCCAGCAGCTTGGCCACTAGCGGGGTGGATGAGCAGTTCTTC. Protein: CASSLATSGVDEQFF.

The chain recombines TRBV27 with TRBJ2-3, with a weak D call TRBD2 (6 bases). Per germline, CDR1 MNHEY and CDR2 SMNVEV (reference sequence). Trimming took 5 bases from V and 10 from J, leaving 13 bases between them. The CDR3 is 12 residues long. The CDR3 nucleotides are TGTGCCAGCAGTAACCGGGACTCCTCGCAGTATTTT. Its translation is CASSNRDSSQYF.

The rearrangement uses TRBV7-2 and TRBJ2-7, with 10 bases aligning to TRBD2. After removal of 7 bases from V and 3 bases from J, the junction contained 3 bases not matched to a gene. This CDR3 is built from 13 residues. Germline-derived CDR1 and CDR2 are SGHTA and FQGNSA. The CDR3 here is CASTLAGVYEQYF. The CDR3 coding sequence is TGTGCCAGCACCCTAGCGGGAGTCTACGAGCAGTACTTC.

The gene calls are TRBV4-2 and TRBJ1-1; D not resolved. Trimming took off 0 bases at V and 4 bases at J, with 9 bases between the two ends. Germline assignment: CDR1 LGHNA and CDR2 YNFKEQ. The CDR3 contains 14 residues. CDR3: CASSQDLGSTEAFF. The CDR3, as DNA: TGTGCCAGCAGCCAAGATTTAGGCAGCACTGAAGCTTTCTTT.

This clonotype showed up many times. The chain recombines TRBV6-2 or TRBV6-3 with TRBJ2-7; TRBD1 matches 9 bases. This CDR3 has 15 residues. Germline lookup yields CDR1 MNHEY and CDR2 SVGEGT. The V gene end was trimmed by 2 bases and the J gene end by 4 bases; junction bases not matched to a gene: 6. CDR3 nucleotide sequence: TGTGCCAGCAGTTACGGTGGGACAGGGTCATACGAGCAGTACTTC. The encoded protein is CASSYGGTGSYEQYF.

V gene TRBV15 combines with J gene TRBJ1-2; TRBD1 matches 8 bases. The V gene end was trimmed by 5 bases and the J gene end by 2 bases; junction bases not matched to a gene: 7. Germline lookup yields CDR1 LNHNV and CDR2 YYDKDF (reference sequence). CDR3 length: 15 residues. The CDR3 loop reads CATSGRTGPNYGYTF. The CDR3 DNA reads as TGTGCCACCAGCGGAAGGACAGGGCCCAACTATGGCTACACCTTC.

With regard to this clonotype: Sequence at one end of the junction differs from germline and may be a read error. The chain carries TRBV9 and TRBJ1-6; D is uncertain. CDR3 length equals 16 residues. CDR1 SGDLS and CDR2 YYNGEE come from the germline V gene. This CDR3 reads CASSVSLSSYNAPLHF. CDR3 sequence (DNA): TGTGCCAGCAGCGTCTCCCTGAGCTCCTATAATGCACCCCTCCACTTT.

This clonotype was counted only a few times. V gene TRBV5-5 combines with J gene TRBJ1-2; D unresolved. The CDR3 totals 14 residues. V dropped 1 base and J dropped 5 bases, with 12 bases sitting between them. Germline assignment: CDR1 SGHKS and CDR2 YYEKEE (reference sequence). The DNA for the CDR3 is TGTGCCAGCAGCTTGTCTCAGTTTGAGTATGGCTACACCTTC. It is translated as CASSLSQFEYGYTF.

The chain uses TRBV7-9 and TRBJ1-6; no reliable D call. V was cut by 3 bases and J by 5 bases, with 17 bases left in between. Germline-derived CDR1 and CDR2 are SEHNR and FQNEAQ (reference sequence). The CDR3 consists of 17 residues. In DNA form, the CDR3 reads TGTGCCAGCAGCTTCGGTGGCGGACTCGGGAATAATTCACCCCTCCACTTT. It is translated as CASSFGGGLGNNSPLHF.

The chain recombines TRBV28 with TRBJ1-2; no definite D call. This CDR3 is built from 13 residues. Per germline, CDR1 MDHEN and CDR2 SYDVKM. Trimming took 8 bases from V and 2 from J, leaving 12 bases between them. CDR3 sequence (DNA): TGTGCCAGCTACCCGACTGCGAACTATGGCTACACCTTC. Translating it yields CASYPTANYGYTF.

The gene calls are TRBV19 and TRBJ2-4; D is perhaps TRBD1 (5 bases). V shed 6 bases and J shed 1 base, with 10 bases lying between them. CDR1 LNHDA and CDR2 SQIVND come from the germline V gene (reference sequence). This CDR3 spans 14 amino acids. Here the CDR3 DNA reads TGTGCCAGTAGGGACACCGCCGCCAAAAACATTCAGTACTTC. This translates into CASRDTAAKNIQYF.

In its sample, this clonotype was seen a few times. This chain uses TRBV27 with TRBJ2-5; D is perhaps TRBD2 (5 bases). The DNA matches TRBJ2-7 better at its end, which makes the J call doubtful. CDR3 size: 14 residues. Germline lookup yields CDR1 MNHEY and CDR2 SMNVEV (reference sequence). CDR3 sequence: CASSSSSVPYEQYF. The DNA of the CDR3 is TGTGCCAGCAGTTCAAGTAGCGTACCCTACGAGCAGTACTTC.

The chain couples TRBV11-2 to TRBJ1-2; a weak D match, TRBD1 (5 bases). CDR3 length equals 14 residues. V was shortened by 1 base and J by 7 bases, with 13 bases between the two germline ends. Germline CDR1 SGHAT, CDR2 FQNNGV. CDR3 sequence reads: CASSLAAGFSGYTF. CDR3 bases: TGTGCCAGCAGCTTAGCCGCAGGGTTTAGTGGCTACACCTTC.

J is TRBJ2-1 and V is TRBV27, with TRBD2 identical over 10 bases. The CDR3 is made up of 13 amino acids. Trimming at V came to 7 bases and at J to 7 bases, leaving 4 bases not matched to a gene. The germline gives CDR1 MNHEY, CDR2 SMNVEV (reference sequence). This chain's CDR3 is CASTRTSGNEQFF. For the CDR3, the DNA is TGTGCCAGCACGCGGACTAGCGGTAATGAGCAGTTCTTC.

This chain connects TRBV27 to TRBJ2-5, with D possibly being TRBD2 (8 bases). The CDR3 totals 15 residues. Trimming pared 3 bases from V and 9 bases from J, leaving 20 bases between. Germline V gene data show CDR1 as MNHEY and CDR2 as SMNVEV (reference sequence). CDR3 in amino acids: CASSFEAGAQGAQYF. The CDR3 DNA reads as TGTGCCAGCAGTTTTGAAGCGGGGGCGCAGGGGGCCCAGTACTTC.

The chain is built from TRBV5-1 and TRBJ2-5, with TRBD2 as a possible D gene (5 bases). The J call may be incorrect, as the DNA end agrees better with TRBJ2-4. Germline CDR1 is SGHRS and CDR2 is YFSETQ. This CDR3 comprises 12 residues. CDR3 amino acids: CASSPAGNIQYF. The CDR3 DNA follows: TGCGCCAGCAGCCCCGCGGGAAACATTCAGTACTTC.

This clonotype turned up a few times. This chain links TRBV4-3 with TRBJ2-7, with D perhaps TRBD1 (5 bases). Per the germline V gene, CDR1 is LGHNA and CDR2 is YSLEER. The CDR3 is 13 residues long. Trimming took 1 base from V and 5 from J, leaving 9 bases between them. The CDR3 reads CASSQVRGDEQYF. In DNA, the CDR3 is TGCGCCAGCAGCCAAGTTAGGGGTGACGAGCAGTACTTC.

This clonotype was recorded a few times. V is TRBV29-1 and J is TRBJ1-2, with a possible D match to TRBD1 (6 bases). V was trimmed by 3 bases and J by 6 bases, leaving 14 bases between them. The length of the CDR3 is 13 residues. In germline, CDR1 is SQVTM, CDR2 ANQGSEA. The CDR3 coding sequence is TGCAGCGTTGATGGCCGACAGGAAAATGGCTACACCTTC. Protein: CSVDGRQENGYTF.

This clonotype showed up just a few times. The rearrangement uses TRBV27 and TRBJ2-7, with 8 bases that match TRBD2. This CDR3 contains 14 residues. With V trimmed by 2 bases and J by 2 bases, 2 bases remained unmatched. The germline V gene encodes CDR1 MNHEY and CDR2 SMNVEV (reference sequence). The CDR3 DNA reads TGTGCCAGCAGTTTAAGGACTAGCCCCTACGAGCAGTACTTC. Protein: CASSLRTSPYEQYF.

There are a few counts of this clonotype. The V gene is TRBV7-8, the J gene TRBJ2-5; possible D gene TRBD2, 5 bases. The CDR3 spans 15 residues. The germline gives CDR1 SGHVS, CDR2 FQNEAQ. Trimming removed 2 bases from V and 5 bases from J, with 15 bases in between. CDR3 sequence: CASSLSRTRQETQYF. In DNA form, the CDR3 reads TGTGCCAGCAGCTTATCCCGTACTAGGCAGGAGACCCAGTACTTC.

V is TRBV10-3 and J is TRBJ2-5; TRBD1 matches at 7 bases. Germline lookup yields CDR1 ENHRY and CDR2 SYGVKD. Trimming at V came to 8 bases and at J to 11 bases, leaving 17 bases not matched to a gene. CDR3 size: 14 residues. The CDR3 region is CAIEGRQGSGEQYF. Here the CDR3 DNA reads TGTGCCATCGAAGGCCGACAGGGTTCAGGGGAGCAGTACTTC.